This entry features one T cell receptor beta chain sequence. The sample belongs to a study of shared clonotypes between healthy human individuals. Per the original data handling: Junction-only sequences without quality scores came from ImmunoSEQ, so filtering differed. Using immunoSEQ multiplex PCR, the repertoire was profiled, and TCRdb retains in-frame clones only, with some absent. The DNA was the basis for D and trimming; V, J and clone size are from that table. The table lists about 1.9 million clones, 85% to 95% of them singletons. CD45RO-negative CD8 cells positively selected for CCR7 made up the naive population, which excluded terminally differentiated effector memory CD45RA+ cells. V shed 11 bases and J shed 5 bases, with 15 bases lying between them. There are 12 residues in the CDR3. Germline V gene data show CDR1 as SNHLY and CDR2 as FYNNEI.

The J gene is TRBJ1-1, the V gene TRBV2, with D possibly TRBD1 on 5 matching bases. The receptor was isolated from a man between 18 and 29 years old in good health. Some clones in this sample may be carry-over from other donors' samples. Sample: naive CD8+ T cells from PBMCs. CDR3 nucleotide sequence: TGTGCCGCCAGGGCAGCCACTACTGAAGCTTTCTTT. It specifies CAARAATTEAFF.